This T cell receptor (beta chain) was observed in a study of regulatory T cells in long-lasting Graves disease. Overall study results and limits: Peripheral blood was the sole material, not thyroid tissue. Only a small sample size was used, which may have cut accuracy. More public clonotypes were shared by persistent patients (approximately 3,000) than by new patients (about 1,000).

Time point denoted: persistent/refractory GD, antithyroid drugs over 5 years with positive TRAb. Construction of the TCR library relied on RNA isolated from PBMCs. Building the TCR beta libraries relied on iRepertoire HTBI primers, and CDR3 regions underwent Arm-PCR. Original data processing: Identification yielded around 68 TRBV and roughly 14 TRBJ segments across samples. TCRdb fed the multiplex PCR reads into MiXCR, producing one record per CDR3 protein. TCRdb, not the original authors, processed these V and J calls. The profile shows 600,000 to 850,000 distinct CDR3 sequences, approximately 31% of them singletons. The CDR3 consists of 13 residues. The V segment lost 7 bases and the J segment 4 bases; nucleotides outside the gene matches: 9. Germline CDR1 is SQVTM and CDR2 is ANQGSEA. With respect to this clonotype: Its specificity is not known.

The specimen comprised peripheral blood mononuclear cells (PBMCs), sampled when the disease was refractory, from a patient treated with antithyroid drugs. V gene TRBV29-1 combines with J gene TRBJ1-1; 7 nucleotides match TRBD1. The receptor was isolated from a female donor with Graves disease. The CDR3 is CSASSGQSTEAFF. DNA for the CDR3: TGCAGCGCAAGCTCGGGACAGTCCACTGAAGCTTTCTTT.